Following are 18 T cell receptor beta chains from one sample sequenced in a study of T-cell reconstitution after alpha-beta-depleted transplantation in children. For TCRbeta, the library was prepared with unique molecular identifiers. One entry per CDR3 protein, called by TCRdb with MiXCR from the PCR reads. The sample consists of about 340,000 distinct CDR3 sequences, about an eighth of them appearing once. Sequenced here: PBMCs, sampled from the stem cell graft. The receptors were gathered from a human donor who donated a stem cell graft to a child with Fanconi anemia.

This clonotype came up a few times. This sequence joins TRBV7-2 and TRBJ2-3; TRBD1 might be the D (6 bases). V lost 5 bases, J lost 0 bases, and 15 bases lay in between. Germline loops: CDR1 SGHTA, CDR2 FQGNSA. CDR3 length: 16 amino acids. The CDR3 coding sequence is TGTGCCAGCAGCCCCGAAACAGGGCGAAGCACAGATACGCAGTATTTT. It codes for CASSPETGRSTDTQYF.

At least ten counts were recorded for this clonotype. The chain combines TRBV12-3 or TRBV12-4 with TRBJ2-4; a possible D gene is TRBD1 (7 bases). Deletions cut 5 bases from V and 8 bases from J, with 22 bases between. The CDR3 consists of 16 residues. This CDR3 is CASSHTPGSRGDIQYF. CDR3 DNA: TGTGCCAGCAGTCACACCCCCGGTAGCAGGGGGGACATTCAGTACTTC.

CDR3 sequence (DNA): TGCGCCAGCAAGGAGACAGTGCTTTACAATGAGCAGTTCTTC. It translates to CASKETVLYNEQFF. The chain links TRBV5-1 to TRBJ2-1; TRBD1 might be the D (5 bases). Germline CDR1 is SGHRS and CDR2 is YFSETQ. Trimming left V 6 bases short and J 4 bases short, with 14 bases between. The CDR3 is 14 residues long.

In its sample, this clonotype was seen a few times. The chain uses TRBV4-3 and TRBJ2-2, with D perhaps assigned TRBD1 or TRBD2 (6 bases each). The CDR3 extends over 17 amino acids. Trimming removed 6 bases at V and 8 bases at J, with 25 bases between. Germline CDR1 LGHNA, CDR2 YSLEER. The CDR3 DNA sequence: TGCGCCAGCAGTCACCCTAGCGTACGGGGGCCCCATGGGGAGCTGTTTTTT. Protein: CASSHPSVRGPHGELFF.

This clonotype was counted at least ten times. DNA of the CDR3: TGTGCCAGCAGACTTACAGGGGAAGGGAATGGCTACACCTTC. Protein product: CASRLTGEGNGYTF. The chain has TRBV28 and TRBJ1-2, with 7 bases fitting TRBD1. CDR1 MDHEN and CDR2 SYDVKM come from the germline V gene. Unmatched junction bases numbered 10, after V lost 6 bases and J lost 6 bases. The CDR3 runs to 14 residues.

The chain carries TRBV6-5 and TRBJ2-3; maybe TRBD1 (6 bases). Germline V gene sequence: CDR1 MNHEY, CDR2 SVGAGI. The CDR3 has 14 amino acids. V lost 4 bases to trimming and J lost 5 bases, with 13 bases between them. This CDR3 reads CASSSPIQGDTQYF. CDR3 DNA: TGTGCCAGCAGTTCCCCAATACAGGGAGATACGCAGTATTTT.

Only a few counts were recorded for this clonotype. The chain carries TRBV29-1 and TRBJ1-1; no clear D. CDR1 and CDR2 (germline): SQVTM, ANQGSEA. The V end lost 1 base, the J end lost 1 base, and 4 bases lay between the germline ends. This CDR3 comprises 12 residues. CDR3 protein: CSVEGENTEAFF. CDR3 in DNA: TGCAGCGTTGAAGGCGAGAACACTGAAGCTTTCTTT.

This clonotype was seen repeatedly, ten times or more. The chain combines TRBV7-9 with TRBJ2-2; D tentatively reads TRBD1 or TRBD2 (6 bases each). The CDR3 is made up of 14 amino acids. V dropped 11 bases and J dropped 3 bases, with 16 bases sitting between them. Germline loops: CDR1 SEHNR, CDR2 FQNEAQ (reference sequence). CDR3 coding DNA: TGTGCCGGAACAGGGAGGTCATACACCGGGGAGCTGTTTTTT. Amino acid sequence: CAGTGRSYTGELFF.

J is TRBJ2-5 and V is TRBV6-1; a weak D match, TRBD2 (6 bases). V lost 1 base and J 4 bases, leaving 7 bases between the germline ends. Looked up from germline, CDR1 is MNHNS and CDR2 is SASEGT. This CDR3 is built from 13 residues. For the CDR3, the DNA is TGTGCCAGCAGTGAAGTGGGGGGAGAGACCCAGTACTTC. Translating gives CASSEVGGETQYF.

V and J are TRBV15 and TRBJ2-1; D perhaps matches TRBD2 (5 bases). The length of the CDR3 is 17 residues. Per the germline V gene, CDR1 is LNHNV and CDR2 is YYDKDF (reference sequence). V shed 0 bases and J shed 6 bases, with 18 bases lying between them. CDR3 in amino acids: CATSRDFQPGLGNEQFF. CDR3 DNA sequence: TGTGCCACCAGCAGAGATTTTCAGCCGGGGTTGGGCAATGAGCAGTTCTTC.

A note on this clonotype: A read error is possible here, since a much larger clone lies one base away. The chain employs TRBV9 and TRBJ2-2; no reliable D call. V dropped 0 bases and J dropped 7 bases, with 4 bases sitting between them. The CDR3 sequence is 12 residues long. Germline values: CDR1 SGDLS, CDR2 YYNGEE. The CDR3 here is CASSVVGGELFF. CDR3 DNA sequence: TGTGCCAGCAGCGTAGTGGGCGGGGAGCTGTTTTTT.

The V and J genes are TRBV3-1 and TRBJ1-1; D is undetermined. This CDR3 region has 14 residues. V was trimmed by 1 base and J by 5 bases, leaving 11 bases between them. From germline, CDR1 is LGHDT and CDR2 YNNKEL (reference sequence). In DNA form, the CDR3 reads TGTGCCAGCAGCCAAGGAGGAGGCAGAACTGAAGCTTTCTTT. Amino acid sequence: CASSQGGGRTEAFF. The whole variable domain, remainder taken from reference TRBV3-1 and TRBJ1-1, is DTAVSQTPKYLVTQMGNDKSIKCEQNLGHDTMYWYKQDSKKFLKIMFSYNNKELIINETVPNRFSPKSPDKAHLNLHINSLELGDSAVYFCASSQGGGRTEAFFGQGTRLTVV.

The chain links TRBV15 to TRBJ2-4; possible D gene TRBD1, 5 bases. Germline CDR1 is LNHNV and CDR2 is YYDKDF (reference sequence). The CDR3 runs to 12 residues. Trimming shortened V by 0 bases and J by 14 bases, and 11 bases separated the two germline ends. The CDR3 spells CATSRDQGPKYF. The CDR3 nucleotides read TGTGCCACCAGCAGAGACCAGGGTCCCAAGTACTTC.

This clonotype appeared a few times. The rearrangement uses TRBV20-1 and TRBJ1-1, with 9 positions matching TRBD1. The CDR3 covers 16 residues. With 1 base clipped from V and 1 base from J, the junction kept 7 bases outside the gene matches. The germline gives CDR1 DFQATT, CDR2 SNEGSKA (reference sequence). CDR3 nucleotides: TGCAGTGCTAGAGGGACAGGGGAGGGGAGGAACACTGAAGCTTTCTTT. It translates to CSARGTGEGRNTEAFF.

This clonotype was found a few times. CDR3 loop: CAPVLIRDRASPLHF. Written as DNA, the CDR3 is TGTGCCCCCGTTCTCATCCGGGACAGGGCTTCACCCCTCCACTTT. The rearrangement joins TRBV10-3 to TRBJ1-6; 9 bases match TRBD1. Trimming removed 11 bases from V and 9 bases from J; junction bases left unmatched: 14. Germline CDR1 ENHRY, CDR2 SYGVKD. The CDR3 is 15 amino acids.

This clonotype was seen more than once but under ten times. This CDR3 reads CASSETWGGEQFF. CDR3 nucleotides: TGTGCCAGCAGTGAAACCTGGGGTGGTGAGCAGTTCTTC. This chain joins TRBV25-1 and TRBJ2-1; the D is unclear. CDR3 length equals 13 residues. Germline V gives CDR1 MGHDK, CDR2 SYGVNS. Trimming left V 2 bases short and J 9 bases short, with 11 bases between.

This clonotype came up many times. The V and J genes are TRBV6-2 or TRBV6-3 and TRBJ2-7; 8 bases align to TRBD2. The CDR3 runs 16 residues. Germline V lookup: CDR1 MNHEY, CDR2 SVGEGT. The trim removed 0 bases at V and 2 bases at J, leaving 6 bases unmatched. CDR3 amino acids: CASSYSSRGDTYEQYF. CDR3 in DNA: TGTGCCAGCAGTTACTCCTCGCGGGGGGACACCTACGAGCAGTACTTC.

This clonotype has a handful of counts. The chain carries TRBV19 and TRBJ1-1, with 8 bases aligning to TRBD1. The ends lost 6 bases at V and 11 bases at J; junction bases unmatched: 14. Germline lookup yields CDR1 LNHDA and CDR2 SQIVND (reference sequence). The CDR3 runs to 14 residues. The CDR3 region has the DNA TGTGCCAGTAGACTACAGGGGGAAGGTGAATCGGCTTTCTTT. It specifies CASRLQGEGESAFF.